One sample yielded the 10 T cell receptor beta chains listed below, sequenced in a study of shared clonotypes between healthy human individuals. Profiled with immunoSEQ multiplex PCR; TCRdb holds only in-frame clones, not every one. The table lists about 340,000 clones, about 70% of them singletons. What was sequenced was memory CD4+ T cells sorted from blood. Subset described: CD45RA-negative fraction. These receptors were taken from a man aged 25-45 years in good health.

The rearrangement uses TRBV7-6 and TRBJ2-5; possible D gene TRBD1, 6 bases. Germline-derived CDR1 and CDR2 are SGHVS and FNYEAQ. The CDR3 extends over 15 amino acids. V was pared by 0 bases and J by 3 bases, with 11 bases between. The CDR3 is CASSLALRTEETQYF. The CDR3 nucleotides are TGTGCCAGCAGCTTAGCCCTAAGGACAGAAGAGACCCAGTACTTC.

This clone was observed a handful of times. V gene TRBV27 combines with J gene TRBJ2-1; D gene uncertain. Deletions cut 2 bases from V and 7 bases from J, with 15 bases between. This CDR3 spans 15 amino acids. Germline lookup yields CDR1 MNHEY and CDR2 SMNVEV (reference sequence). The CDR3 spells CASSLHGVLGNEQFF. CDR3 nucleotides: TGTGCCAGCAGTTTACATGGTGTCCTTGGGAATGAGCAGTTCTTC.

This clone occurred a few times. The chain combines TRBV7-9 with TRBJ1-4; D possibly corresponds to TRBD1 (6 bases). The germline V gene encodes CDR1 SEHNR and CDR2 FQNEAQ (reference sequence). V dropped 5 bases and J dropped 4 bases, with 11 bases sitting between them. The CDR3 extends over 14 amino acids. CDR3 sequence (DNA): TGTGCCAGCAGCAGGGGGACCGATAATGAAAAACTGTTTTTT. As protein: CASSRGTDNEKLFF.

This sequence joins TRBV7-6 and TRBJ2-1; 10 nucleotides agree with TRBD2. The V segment lost 5 bases and the J segment 5 bases; nucleotides outside the gene matches: 12. The CDR3 contains 17 residues. The germline V gene encodes CDR1 SGHVS and CDR2 FNYEAQ. The CDR3 sequence is CASSLQTKAGGNNEQFF. The CDR3 nucleotides read TGTGCCAGCAGCCTCCAGACTAAAGCGGGAGGGAACAATGAGCAGTTCTTC.

This clone appeared a single time. The chain carries TRBV27 and TRBJ2-1, with D maybe TRBD1 (6 bases). Trimming left V 10 bases short and J 12 bases short, with 16 bases between. This CDR3 is 11 amino acids long. The germline V gene encodes CDR1 MNHEY and CDR2 SMNVEV (reference sequence). CDR3 region: CATRRGFGQFF. The CDR3 DNA reads as TGTGCCACCCGCAGGGGATTTGGGCAGTTCTTC.

The table lists this clone with a few counts. The rearrangement uses TRBV11-3 and TRBJ2-3; D might be TRBD2 (5 bases). Germline V lookup: CDR1 SGHNT, CDR2 YENEEA. V was cut by 1 base and J by 2 bases, with 19 bases left in between. This CDR3 comprises 18 residues. CDR3 DNA: TGTGCCAGCAGCTTAGGTCGGCTGGACTCGCGGAACACAGATACGCAGTATTTT. This translates into CASSLGRLDSRNTDTQYF.

The V gene is TRBV14, the J gene TRBJ2-3; the D is unclear. The V gene lost 2 bases and the J gene lost 5 bases, with 14 bases spanning the gap. Germline V gene data show CDR1 as SGHDN and CDR2 as FVKESK. There are 15 residues in the CDR3. The CDR3 here is CASSQSGQVRDTQYF. CDR3 DNA sequence: TGTGCCAGCAGCCAATCCGGCCAGGTTCGAGATACGCAGTATTTT.

The rearrangement joins TRBV5-6 to TRBJ1-2; 9 nucleotides align to TRBD1. Germline assignment: CDR1 SGHDT and CDR2 YYEEEE. V lost 4 bases to trimming and J lost 2 bases; unmatched junction nucleotides: 9. The CDR3 has 16 amino acids. CDR3 region: CASSLPGQGINYGYTF. CDR3 DNA sequence: TGTGCCAGCAGCCTCCCGGGACAGGGTATAAACTATGGCTACACCTTC. Looking up the rest from reference TRBV5-6 and TRBJ1-2 gives the full variable domain: DAGVTQSPTHLIKTRGQQVTLRCSPKSGHDTVSWYQQALGQGPQFIFQYYEEEERQRGNFPDRFSGHQFPNYSSELNVNALLLGDSALYLCASSLPGQGINYGYTFGSGTRLTVV.

A note on this clone: Other DNA sequences in the sample encode the same CDR3. The chain uses TRBV11-3 and TRBJ2-2; no reliable D call. The CDR3 is made up of 14 amino acids. V shed 1 base and J shed 1 base, with 4 bases lying between them. Germline V gene lookup returns CDR1 SGHNT and CDR2 YENEEA. This CDR3 is CASSLGGNTGELFF. In DNA, the CDR3 is TGTGCCAGCAGCTTAGGGGGGAACACCGGGGAGCTGTTTTTT.

V usage is TRBV7-8 and J usage is TRBJ1-1; the D is unclear. The V and J ends lost 1 base and 10 bases respectively, with 16 bases between them. Germline CDR1 reads SGHVS; CDR2 reads FQNEAQ. The CDR3 sequence is 14 residues long. CDR3 DNA: TGTGCCAGCAGCTTAGTAGGGTCTTCTCGTGGAGCTTTCTTT. It encodes CASSLVGSSRGAFF.